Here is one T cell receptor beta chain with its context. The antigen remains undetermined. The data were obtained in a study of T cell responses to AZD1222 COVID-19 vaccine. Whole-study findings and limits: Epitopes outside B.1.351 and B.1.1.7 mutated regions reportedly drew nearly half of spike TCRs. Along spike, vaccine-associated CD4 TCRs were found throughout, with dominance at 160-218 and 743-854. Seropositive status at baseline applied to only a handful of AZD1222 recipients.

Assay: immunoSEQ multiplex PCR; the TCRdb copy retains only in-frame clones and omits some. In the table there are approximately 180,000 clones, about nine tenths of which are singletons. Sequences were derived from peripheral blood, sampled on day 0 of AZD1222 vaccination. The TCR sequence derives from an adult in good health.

DNA for the CDR3: TGTGCCAGCAGTACCCAGCGGGGGCCCGGCTACACCTTC. This encodes CASSTQRGPGYTF. The chain has TRBV6-5 and TRBJ1-2; the D gene is possibly TRBD1 (6 bases). V lost 5 bases to trimming and J lost 8 bases, with 15 bases between them. The germline CDR1 and CDR2 sequences are MNHEY and SVGAGI. The CDR3 contains 13 residues.